The 24 T cell receptor delta chains below come from one sample, sequenced in a study of γδ T cells in repeated Plasmodium falciparum infection. Gammadelta T cells were flow-sorted from PBMC into Vgamma9/Vdelta2+ and Vdelta2-negative populations for bulk analysis. TCRdb reran clone calling via CATT on the multiplex PCR reads. Among 75,000 to 95,000 delta-chain clones listed, more than 0.85% were seen once. The specimen was gamma-delta T cells from blood. Source of these receptors: a pool of human donors (malaria-infected and uninfected, not separated).

This clone was seen more than once but under ten times. This likely stems from a read error, as it lies one base from a far larger clone. Other DNA sequences in the sample encode the same CDR3. V and J are TRDV1 and TRDJ1; 12 bases are shared with TRDD3. Here the J gene came from matching the DNA to germline, since TCRdb omits it. Per the germline V gene, CDR1 is TSWWSYY and CDR2 is QGS. This CDR3 contains 19 residues. The chain's CDR3 is CALGVIPTGGYISADKLIF. The CDR3 nucleotides are TGTGCTCTTGGGGTTATTCCTACTGGGGGATACATAAGCGCCGACAAACTCATCTTT.

This clone was picked up many times. This likely stems from a read error, as it lies one base from a far larger clone. Because the CDR3's place on the DNA is in doubt, the DNA is left out and the CDR3 is given as listed by TCRdb. V usage is TRDV1 and J usage is TRDJ1; TRDD3 is taken as the D call from the table, unchecked against the DNA. Germline CDR1 reads TSWWSYY; CDR2 reads QGS. The CDR3 length is 19 residues, termini included. CDR3 protein: CALSLRPSYWGIGTDKLIF.

A remark on this clone: TCRdb shows a much larger clone's protein in place of this DNA's translation, and the two differ at residue 5, likely through a read error; the protein shown is translated from the DNA. V gene TRDV2 combines with J gene TRDJ2; 11 nucleotides align to TRDD3. TCRdb is silent on the J gene; assignment here came from matching the DNA to germline. Trimming removed 3 bases from V and 2 bases from J; junction bases left unmatched: 7. Germline-derived CDR1 and CDR2 are GEAIGNYY and EKD. This CDR3 is built from 17 residues. The DNA for the CDR3 is TGTGCCTGTGACGCCGACTGGGGGATAAGGTTGACAGCACAACTCTTCTTT. Translation: CACDADWGIRLTAQLFF.

This clone was seen a handful of times. A far bigger clonotype differs at one base, so this is likely a read error. Other DNA sequences in the sample encode the same CDR3. V gene TRDV2 combines with J gene TRDJ1, with 8 bases lining up with TRDD3. The CDR3 runs to 21 residues. The germline CDR1 and CDR2 sequences are GEAIGNYY and EKD. CDR3 coding DNA: TGTGCCTGTGACACTCTCACTACTGGGGGCCTACCCGCTGACTACACCGATAAACTCATCTTC. Amino acid sequence: CACDTLTTGGLPADYTDKLIF.

This clone has just a few counts. The genes are TRDV3 and TRDJ1, with 9 bases matching TRDD3. This CDR3 contains 25 residues. In germline, CDR1 is TVYSNPD, CDR2 GDNSRS (reference sequence). Germline trimming cut 4 bases from V and 0 bases from J; bases unmatched to any gene: 39. The CDR3 coding sequence is TGTGCCTGTTGGTCCTACGTTGTTTTTGGGGGGATACTCGTACAAAAGGCTTCTTACACCGATAAACTCATCTTT. Its protein product is CACWSYVVFGGILVQKASYTDKLIF.

This clone was counted a few times. TCRdb lists the protein of a much larger clone for this DNA, which differs at residue 8, so this is likely a read error; the protein given here is translated from the DNA itself. The chain has TRDV1 and TRDJ1, with 10 bases that match TRDD3. Here the J gene was assigned by germline matching of the DNA, as TCRdb has none. The CDR3 spans 24 residues. V lost 0 bases to trimming and J lost 0 bases; unmatched junction nucleotides: 25. From germline, CDR1 is TSWWSYY and CDR2 QGS. The CDR3 DNA sequence: TGTGCTCTTGGGGAACTAGTACGCTCCCTACATCGTACTGGGGGATGGTACGACACCGATAAACTCATCTTT. Its protein product is CALGELVRSLHRTGGWYDTDKLIF.

The table lists this clone with many counts. A far larger clone is only one base removed, so a read error is likely. The sample holds other DNA sequences that translate to the same CDR3. This sequence joins TRDV1 and TRDJ1; D is perhaps TRDD3 (6 bases). Germline CDR1 and CDR2: TSWWSYY and QGS. V shed 5 bases and J shed 5 bases, with 24 bases lying between them. The CDR3 covers 17 residues. In DNA form, the CDR3 reads TGTGCTCTTGGGTCAATTCGAGGGTGGGGGGTCACTGATAAACTCATCTTT. Amino acid sequence: CALGSIRGWGVTDKLIF.

This clone appeared a few times. A far larger clone is a single base away, which makes a read error likely. This CDR3 is also generated by other DNA sequences in the sample. The rearrangement uses TRDV1 and TRDJ1, with TRDD2 matching 7 bases. This CDR3 is built from 27 residues. CDR1 is TSWWSYY and CDR2 is QGS in the germline V gene. V lost 6 bases and J lost 0; bases outside the gene matches: 43. In DNA, the CDR3 is TGTGCTCTTGGTGAAGCCCGGGGAGCCGGGGGCTTTCCTACTTCCATCCTCCTTACTCAGTACACCGATAAACTCATCTTT. It codes for CALGEARGAGGFPTSILLTQYTDKLIF.

This clone was recorded a few times. A read error likely explains why the TCRdb protein, taken from a much larger clone, differs from this DNA's translation at residue 8; the protein shown is translated from the DNA. This chain links TRDV1 with TRDJ2; 8 bases match TRDD3. The J gene was not available in TCRdb and was assigned here by matching the DNA to germline segments. Germline-derived CDR1 and CDR2 are TSWWSYY and QGS. There are 20 residues in the CDR3. J was trimmed by 1 base and V by 4 bases; bases with no gene match: 17. Here the CDR3 DNA reads TGTGCTCTTGGGGGCCACCGCCTCCAACTGGGGGGCCTTTTGACAGCACAACTCTTCTTT. This encodes CALGGHRLQLGGLLTAQLFF.

This clone was seen a few times. TCRdb has a much larger clone's protein, which differs at residue 21 from the translation of this DNA, likely because of a read error; what is shown is the protein translated from the DNA. The V gene is TRDV1; the J gene was not called; the table's D gene call, TRDD3, was not cross checked with the DNA. CDR1 TSWWSYY and CDR2 QGS come from the germline V gene. This CDR3 region has 22 residues. CDR3: CALGKGRFLAGGDTGYTDKLTF. The CDR3 region has the DNA TGTGCTCTTGGGAAAGGGCGGTTCCTAGCGGGTGGGGATACCGGGTACACCGATAAACTCACCTTT.

This clone has ten or more counts. The translation of this DNA and the TCRdb protein of a much larger clone differ at residue 3, probably owing to a read error; the protein shown here is translated from the DNA. V and J are TRDV2 and TRDJ1; TRDD3 matches 13 bases. TCRdb lists no J gene, so it was determined here by aligning the DNA to germline. CDR3 size: 20 residues. Looked up from germline, CDR1 is GEAIGNYY and CDR2 is EKD. In nucleotides, the CDR3 is TGTGCCCGTGACACCGAGGGGTCCAGGAACTGGGGGATACGCACCGATAAACTCATCTTT. Translated, it gives CARDTEGSRNWGIRTDKLIF.

This clone has only a few counts. The protein recorded in TCRdb matches a much larger clone and deviates from this DNA's translation at residue 14, suggesting a read error; the protein here is obtained by translating the DNA. The CDR3 is CALGELQRYVFLASTGNYTTDKLIF. DNA for the CDR3: TGTGCTCTTGGGGAACTACAAAGGTACGTCTTCCTAGCTTCTACTGGGAACTATACTACCGATAAACTCATCTTT. This chain links TRDV1 with TRDJ1; perhaps TRDD2 as D (7 bases). CDR1 TSWWSYY and CDR2 QGS come from the germline V gene. The V end was cut by 0 bases, the J end by 2 bases, with 40 bases between. The CDR3 length is 25 residues.

A few counts support this clone. A read error is likely here: a far larger clone is one base away. The sample carries other DNA sequences with the same CDR3. No J gene was named, though the V gene is TRDV1; the table's D call of TRDD3 was not tested on the DNA. Germline loops: CDR1 TSWWSYY, CDR2 QGS. The CDR3 is 16 residues long. The CDR3, as DNA: TGTGCTCTTGGGGAACTGGGAGGGATACTCGAGGGCAAACTCATCTTC. It codes for CALGELGGILEGKLIF.

Points on this clone: A far larger clone is only one base removed, so a read error is likely. The same CDR3 is also encoded by other DNA sequences in this sample. The chain links TRDV2 to TRDJ1; 7 positions agree with TRDD3. CDR1 is GEAIGNYY, CDR2 EKD, per germline. The CDR3 totals 18 residues. Losses at the gene ends were 3 bases for V and 3 bases for J; bases not matched to a gene: 18. CDR3 amino acids: CACDQHFTGGFMADKLIF. For the CDR3, the DNA is TGTGCCTGTGACCAACATTTTACCGGGGGATTTATGGCCGATAAACTCATCTTT.

The sample holds a few counts of this clone. The TCRdb protein comes from a much larger clone and disagrees with this DNA's translation at residue 15, likely due to a read error; the protein given here is derived from the DNA. The rearrangement links TRDV1 to TRDJ1; D perhaps matches TRDD3 (5 bases). The CDR3 has 20 amino acids. The germline V gene encodes CDR1 TSWWSYY and CDR2 QGS. The V end was cut by 3 bases, the J end by 3 bases, with 29 bases between. The CDR3 reads CALGDYPIPVTGLYADKLIF. The DNA for the CDR3 is TGTGCTCTTGGGGACTACCCAATTCCCGTCACTGGTCTTTACGCCGATAAACTCATCTTT.

This clone has only a few counts. With a far larger clone one base away, a read error is the likely cause. At the DNA level, this CDR3 is encoded by other sequences in the same sample as well. The V gene is TRDV1, the J gene TRDJ1; 7 nucleotides align to TRDD3. No J segment appears in TCRdb, so it was assigned here by matching the sequence to germline. Germline trimming cut 8 bases from V and 8 bases from J; bases unmatched to any gene: 11. CDR1 and CDR2 from the germline V gene are TSWWSYY and QGS. CDR3 length equals 13 residues. In DNA, the CDR3 is TGTGCTCTTCTATTCCCTGGGGGCTCAAAACTCATCTTT. Protein: CALLFPGGSKLIF.

Of note for this clone: TCRdb's protein, taken from a much larger clone, differs from this DNA's translation at residue 7, likely owing to a read error; the protein displayed comes from the DNA. This chain joins TRDV1 and TRDJ1; D not resolved. This CDR3 has 19 amino acids. The germline CDR1 and CDR2 sequences are TSWWSYY and QGS. V was trimmed by 0 bases and J by 5 bases, leaving 25 bases between them. CDR3 DNA: TGTGCTCTTGGGGAACTAGAGGGTACAGAGTCTTACCCTTGGGATAAACTCATCTTT. This sequence encodes CALGELEGTESYPWDKLIF.

This clone was observed a few times. The protein in TCRdb stems from a much larger clone and differs at residue 15 from this DNA's translation, likely a read error; here the protein is translated from the DNA. CDR3 DNA: TGTGCCTGTGACGAAGAACTGGGGAAGAAAGACACCCGACAGGTGTTTTTC. Its translation: CACDEELGKKDTRQVFF. The V gene call is TRDV2, and the J gene call is absent; the table assigns TRDD3, which was not confirmed against the DNA. From germline, CDR1 is GEAIGNYY and CDR2 EKD. CDR3 size: 17 residues.

This clone was seen repeatedly, ten times or more. This chain links TRDV1 with TRDJ1, with 10 bases lining up with TRDD3. Trimming removed 4 bases from V and 2 bases from J; junction bases left unmatched: 22. This CDR3 has 21 amino acids. The germline V gene encodes CDR1 TSWWSYY and CDR2 QGS. The CDR3 DNA follows: TGTGCTCTTGGGGCGGGGCTTCGCCCTTTTACTGGGGGATCGGGGACCGATAAACTCATCTTT. As protein: CALGAGLRPFTGGSGTDKLIF.

This clone was counted a few times. TCRdb lists the protein of a much larger clone for this DNA, which differs at residue 12, so this is likely a read error; the protein given here is translated from the DNA itself. The V gene is TRDV2, the J gene TRDJ1; TRDD3 agrees at 10 bases. V shed 0 bases, J shed 2 bases, and the junction held 11 bases outside the gene matches. Germline V gives CDR1 GEAIGNYY, CDR2 EKD. The CDR3 extends over 18 amino acids. The CDR3 nucleotides are TGTGCCTGTGACACCCGTACTGGGGGATTGAGGGCGACCGATAAACTCATCTTT. Amino acid sequence: CACDTRTGGLRATDKLIF.

By sample fraction, this clone is medium-sized. The identical CDR3 is also encoded by other nucleotide sequences in the sample. The chain uses TRDV2 and TRDJ1, with D possibly matching TRDD3 (5 bases). Germline V gene data show CDR1 as GEAIGNYY and CDR2 as EKD. The CDR3 has 15 residues. Trimming stripped 0 bases from V and 4 bases from J, with 14 bases between. The CDR3 sequence is CACDTVGGLGDKLIF. CDR3 coding DNA: TGTGCCTGTGACACCGTCGGGGGCCTTGGCGATAAACTCATCTTT.

Notes on this clone: A far bigger clonotype differs at one base, so this is likely a read error. The same CDR3 also results from other DNA sequences found in this sample. The chain uses TRDV1 and TRDJ2; TRDD3 is a possible D gene (6 bases). TCRdb does not report a J gene; here it was assigned by matching the DNA to germline references. CDR1 and CDR2 from the germline V gene are TSWWSYY and QGS. CDR3 length: 19 amino acids. In nucleotides, the CDR3 is TGTGCTCTTGGGGAACGGGAATGGGGGGGCCCCTCTTTGACGGCACAACTCTTCTTT. It translates to CALGEREWGGPSLTAQLFF.

This clone was picked up many times. This DNA's translation and the protein TCRdb lists, from a much larger clone, do not match at residue 11, likely due to a read error; the protein shown is translated from the DNA. V gene TRDV2 combines with J gene TRDJ1; TRDD3 agrees at 7 bases. Germline matching of the DNA provided the J gene here, since TCRdb leaves it blank. The CDR3 is 15 amino acids. V lost 0 bases and J lost 7; bases outside the gene matches: 10. Germline CDR1 GEAIGNYY, CDR2 EKD. CDR3 in amino acids: CACDTVGGSKGKLIF. The CDR3 DNA sequence: TGTGCCTGTGACACCGTGGGGGGATCTAAAGGTAAACTCATCTTT.

This clone has only a few counts. This DNA translates differently at residue 8 from the TCRdb protein, which is that of a much larger clone; a read error is likely, and the protein shown is the DNA's own translation. The V and J genes are TRDV1 and TRDJ1; D possibly corresponds to TRDD3 (5 bases). Germline CDR1 reads TSWWSYY; CDR2 reads QGS. The CDR3 spans 12 residues. V was clipped by 6 bases and J by 9 bases, with 14 bases between them. In DNA form, the CDR3 reads TGTGCTCTTGGTCGGGGGCTAAGAGAACTCATCTTT. Translated: CALGRGLRELIF.